This T cell receptor (beta chain) comes out of a study of patients and donors after allogeneic stem cell transplantation. CDR3 length equals 19 residues. Germline CDR1 is DFQATT and CDR2 is SNEGSKA (reference sequence). V trimming: 0 bases; J trimming: 5 bases; junction bases outside the gene matches: 16. This clonotype was found a few times. TCRdb passed the RT-PCR reads through MiXCR, listing each CDR3 protein once. Found here are about 74,000 distinct CDR3 sequences, 26% of them singletons; the top ten hold approximately 25%. The receptor was derived from a human donor who was either an allogeneic HSCT recipient or a stem cell or donor lymphocyte infusion donor (not recorded which). It is not recorded whose cells these are; they may come from a transplant donor. The chain joins TRBV20-1 to TRBJ2-2; the match to TRBD2 covers 9 bases. The specimen was blood, either unsorted or a sorted T cell fraction (not recorded which). CDR3 DNA: TGCAGTGCTAGAGATCCAGGGTTTGCGGGAGGGCCTCTGACCGGGGAGCTGTTTTTT. Its protein product is CSARDPGFAGGPLTGELFF.